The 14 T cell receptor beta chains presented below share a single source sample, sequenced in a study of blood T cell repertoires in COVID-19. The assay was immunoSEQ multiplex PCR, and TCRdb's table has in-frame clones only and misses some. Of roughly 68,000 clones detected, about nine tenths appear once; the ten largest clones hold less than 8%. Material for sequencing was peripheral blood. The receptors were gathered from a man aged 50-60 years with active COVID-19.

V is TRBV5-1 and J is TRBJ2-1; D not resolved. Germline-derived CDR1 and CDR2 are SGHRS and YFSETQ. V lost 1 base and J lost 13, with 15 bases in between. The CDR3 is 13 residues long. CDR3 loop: CASSLKSDSYQFF. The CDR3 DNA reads TGCGCCAGCAGCTTGAAGTCCGACTCGTATCAGTTCTTC. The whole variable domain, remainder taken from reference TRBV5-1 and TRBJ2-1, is KAGVTQTPRYLIKTRGQQVTLSCSPISGHRSVSWYQQTPGQGLQFLFEYFSETQRNKGNFPGRFSGRQFSNSRSEMNVSTLELGDSALYLCASSLKSDSYQFFGPGTRLTVL.

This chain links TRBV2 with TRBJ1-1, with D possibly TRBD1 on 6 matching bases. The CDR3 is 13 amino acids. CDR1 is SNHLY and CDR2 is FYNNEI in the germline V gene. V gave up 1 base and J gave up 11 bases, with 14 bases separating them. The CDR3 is CASSEEQGLRAFF. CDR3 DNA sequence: TGTGCCAGCAGTGAAGAACAGGGTCTTCGTGCTTTCTTT.

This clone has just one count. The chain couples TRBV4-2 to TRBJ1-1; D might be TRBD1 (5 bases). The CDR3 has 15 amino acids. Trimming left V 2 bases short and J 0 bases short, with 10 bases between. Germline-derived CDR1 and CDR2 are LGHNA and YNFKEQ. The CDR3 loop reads CASSQQGGMNTEAFF. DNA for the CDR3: TGTGCCAGCAGCCAACAGGGAGGAATGAACACTGAAGCTTTCTTT.

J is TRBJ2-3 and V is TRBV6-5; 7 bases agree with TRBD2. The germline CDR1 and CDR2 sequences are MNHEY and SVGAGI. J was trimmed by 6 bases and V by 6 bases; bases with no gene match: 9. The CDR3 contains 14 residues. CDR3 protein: CASRFEGGRDTQYF. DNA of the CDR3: TGTGCCAGCAGGTTCGAGGGAGGGAGGGATACGCAGTATTTT.

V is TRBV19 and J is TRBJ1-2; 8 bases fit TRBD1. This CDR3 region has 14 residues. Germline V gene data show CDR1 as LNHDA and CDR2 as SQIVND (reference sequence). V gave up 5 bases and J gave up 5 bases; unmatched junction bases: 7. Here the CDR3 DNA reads TGTGCCAGTAGTCCAGGACAGGGAGGATATGGCTACACCTTC. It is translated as CASSPGQGGYGYTF.

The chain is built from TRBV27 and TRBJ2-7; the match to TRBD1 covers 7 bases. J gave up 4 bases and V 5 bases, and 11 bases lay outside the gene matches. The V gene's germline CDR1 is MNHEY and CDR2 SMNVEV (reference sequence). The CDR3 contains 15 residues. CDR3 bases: TGTGCCAGCAGTGTTTCCTCCGGGACAGAATACGAGCAGTACTTC. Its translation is CASSVSSGTEYEQYF.

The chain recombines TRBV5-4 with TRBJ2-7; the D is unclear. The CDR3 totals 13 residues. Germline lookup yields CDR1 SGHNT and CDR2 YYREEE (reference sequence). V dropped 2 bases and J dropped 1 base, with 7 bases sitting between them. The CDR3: CASSLENSYEQYF. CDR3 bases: TGTGCCAGCAGCTTAGAGAATTCCTACGAGCAGTACTTC.

The CDR3 DNA reads TGTGCCAGCAGCTTTAGGACAGGGAAGGATCAGCCCCAGCATTTT. Translation gives CASSFRTGKDQPQHF. This chain joins TRBV7-8 and TRBJ1-5; TRBD1 matches at 8 bases. The germline V gene encodes CDR1 SGHVS and CDR2 FQNEAQ. This CDR3 region has 15 residues. V gave up 3 bases and J gave up 5 bases; unmatched junction bases: 6. Complete variable domain (other parts from reference TRBV7-8 and TRBJ1-5): GAGVSQSPRYKVAKRGQDVALRCDPISGHVSLFWYQQALGQGPEFLTYFQNEAQLDKSGLPSDRFFAERPEGSVSTLKIQRTQQEDSAVYLCASSFRTGKDQPQHFGDGTRLSIL.

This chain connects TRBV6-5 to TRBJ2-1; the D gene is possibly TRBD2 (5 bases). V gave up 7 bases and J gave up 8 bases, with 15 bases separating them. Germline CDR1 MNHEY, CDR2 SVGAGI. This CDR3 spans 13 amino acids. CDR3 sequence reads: CASNPTSGDEQFF. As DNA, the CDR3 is TGTGCCAGCAACCCTACTAGTGGCGATGAGCAGTTCTTC.

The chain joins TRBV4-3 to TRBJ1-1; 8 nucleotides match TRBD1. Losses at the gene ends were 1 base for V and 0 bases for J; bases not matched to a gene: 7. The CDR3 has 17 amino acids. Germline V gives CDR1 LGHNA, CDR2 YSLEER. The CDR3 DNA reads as TGCGCCAGCAGCCAAGTAGGACAGGGACCCATGAACACTGAAGCTTTCTTT. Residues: CASSQVGQGPMNTEAFF.

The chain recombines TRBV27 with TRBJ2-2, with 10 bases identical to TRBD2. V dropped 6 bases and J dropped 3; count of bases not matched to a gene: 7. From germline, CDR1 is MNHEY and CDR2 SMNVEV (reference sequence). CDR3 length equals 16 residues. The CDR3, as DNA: TGTGCCAGCAGAAGAACCGGGACTAGCGACACCGGGGAGCTGTTTTTT. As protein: CASRRTGTSDTGELFF.

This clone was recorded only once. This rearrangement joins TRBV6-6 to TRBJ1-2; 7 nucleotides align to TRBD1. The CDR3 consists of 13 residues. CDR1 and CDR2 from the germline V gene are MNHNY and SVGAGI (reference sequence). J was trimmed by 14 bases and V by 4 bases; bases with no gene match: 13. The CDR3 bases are TGTGCCAGCAGTTCGGGGGACAGCCATCCGGGGACCTTC. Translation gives CASSSGDSHPGTF.

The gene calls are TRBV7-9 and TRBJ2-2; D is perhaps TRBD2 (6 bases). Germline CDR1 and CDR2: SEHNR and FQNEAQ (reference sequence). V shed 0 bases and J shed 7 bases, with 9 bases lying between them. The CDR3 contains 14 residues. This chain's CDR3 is CASSLATRDGELFF. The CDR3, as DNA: TGTGCCAGCAGCTTAGCGACGCGGGACGGGGAGCTGTTTTTT.

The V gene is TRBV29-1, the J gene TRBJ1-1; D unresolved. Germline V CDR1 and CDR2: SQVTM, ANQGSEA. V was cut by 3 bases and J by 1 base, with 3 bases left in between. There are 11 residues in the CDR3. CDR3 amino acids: CSVDRNTEAFF. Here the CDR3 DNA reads TGCAGCGTTGACAGGAACACTGAAGCTTTCTTT.